These 5 T cell receptor beta chains were all obtained from the same sample, sequenced in a study of regulatory dendritic cells for organ transplantation. Method: immunoSEQ multiplex PCR; TCRdb's copy keeps in-frame clones and lacks some. The data show under 30,000 clones, about 80% seen once. Source material: memory CD4+ T cells from blood. The subset here: CD45RO+ memory T cells. All receptors come from a human donor in good health.

V is TRBV21-1 and J is TRBJ2-2. TRBV21-1 is labeled a pseudogene. There are 15 residues in the CDR3. This chain's CDR3 is CASSNSARFTGELFF. DNA for the CDR3: TGTGCCAGCAGCAATTCGGCCAGATTCACCGGGGAGCTGTTTTTT.

This clone was detected only once. The chain recombines TRBV5-1 with TRBJ1-4, with D maybe TRBD1 (5 bases). V was shortened by 4 bases and J by 3 bases, with 10 bases between the two germline ends. The germline gives CDR1 SGHRS, CDR2 YFSETQ. This CDR3 has 14 amino acids. The CDR3, as DNA: TGCGCCAGCAGCCCCGACAGCTCTAATGAAAAACTGTTTTTT. It yields the protein CASSPDSSNEKLFF.

This clone was recorded a few times. V gene TRBV9 combines with J gene TRBJ2-7; no firm D call. Germline loops: CDR1 SGDLS, CDR2 YYNGEE. This CDR3 spans 15 amino acids. V lost 0 bases and J 3 bases, leaving 13 bases between the germline ends. In DNA, the CDR3 is TGTGCCAGCAGCGTAGGGCCAGGCCTTCACTACGAGCAGTACTTC. It translates to CASSVGPGLHYEQYF.

About this clone itself: Its ends do not fully match the called genes, so a read error is possible. The gene calls are TRBV7-7 and TRBJ2-1; TRBD2 might be the D (6 bases). The CDR3 consists of 16 residues. Germline V gives CDR1 SSHAT, CDR2 FNYEAQ (reference sequence). For the CDR3, the DNA is TGTGCTAGCAGCTTAGCCGGGAGCAGTTCTTACAATGAGCAGTTCTTC. It translates to CASSLAGSSSYNEQFF.

The CDR3: CASSRFAGFTEAFF. The CDR3 nucleotides read TGTGCCAGCAGCCGTTTCGCTGGGTTCACTGAAGCTTTCTTT. The gene calls are TRBV14 and TRBJ1-1; unclear D gene. V lost 4 bases and J 4 bases, leaving 13 bases between the germline ends. The CDR3 contains 14 residues. The germline CDR1 and CDR2 sequences are SGHDN and FVKESK.